This entry features one TCR beta chain sequence. Its matching antigen is unknown. This CDR3 contains 15 residues. Germline V gene sequence: CDR1 MDHEN, CDR2 SYDVKM. The ends lost 3 bases at V and 2 bases at J; junction bases unmatched: 3. The data are from a study of cytomegalovirus exposure and HLA in healthy donors. Study conclusions and caveats: Cytomegalovirus status was reportedly diagnosed by the classifier with high specificity and sensitivity. The productive fraction for most TCR beta V segments was about 87% or about 30% in an earlier analysis.

Primers for the PCR totalled 60 Vbeta and 13 Jbeta. Original data processing: In a later analysis, of tens of millions of unique beta chains, around 11 million appeared in at least two donors. Sequencing was performed with immunoSEQ multiplex PCR; in TCRdb, only in-frame clones are kept and a portion is missing. For V, J and clone size, that table is used; D and trimming come from the DNA. The sample contains some 150,000 clones, 82% of which appear only once. This receptor was obtained from a woman in her 50s in good health and CMV-seropositive. The sample comprised PBMCs. The gene calls are TRBV28 and TRBJ1-1, with TRBD1 matching over 10 bases. CDR3 coding DNA: TGTGCCAGCAGTTTCGGGGACAGGGGAAACACTGAAGCTTTCTTT. Translated: CASSFGDRGNTEAFF.